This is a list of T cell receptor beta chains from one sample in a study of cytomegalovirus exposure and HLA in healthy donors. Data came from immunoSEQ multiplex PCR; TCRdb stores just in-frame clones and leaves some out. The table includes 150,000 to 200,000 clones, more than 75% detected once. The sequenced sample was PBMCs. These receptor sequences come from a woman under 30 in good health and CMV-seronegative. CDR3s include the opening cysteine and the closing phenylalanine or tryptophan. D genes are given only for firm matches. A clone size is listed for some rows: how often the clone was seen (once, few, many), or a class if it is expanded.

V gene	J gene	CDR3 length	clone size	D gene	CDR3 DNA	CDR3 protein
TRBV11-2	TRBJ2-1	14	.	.	TGTGCCAGCAGCTTATACCCTAGGGGCGATGAGCAGTTCTTC	CASSLYPRGDEQFF
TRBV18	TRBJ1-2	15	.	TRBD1	TGTGCCAGCCGCGCCCCGGGACAGGGGAACTATGGCTACACCTTC	CASRAPGQGNYGYTF
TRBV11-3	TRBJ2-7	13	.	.	TGTGCCAGCAGCTCCCCTCGGAGGAACGAGCAGTACTTC	CASSSPRRNEQYF
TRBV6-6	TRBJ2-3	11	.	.	TGTGCCAGCAGTCGGGCAGATACGCAGTATTTT	CASSRADTQYF
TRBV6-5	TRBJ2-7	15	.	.	TGTGCCAGCAGTTACACCCCGGGACTCAATTACGAGCAGTACTTC	CASSYTPGLNYEQYF
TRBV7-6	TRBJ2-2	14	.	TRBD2	TGTGCCAGCAGCTTAGGGGGGGGGACCGGGGAGCTGTTTTTT	CASSLGGGTGELFF
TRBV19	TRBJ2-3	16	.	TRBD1	TGTGCCAGTACATCAATCCCGGGACAGGGAACAGATACGCAGTATTTT	CASTSIPGQGTDTQYF
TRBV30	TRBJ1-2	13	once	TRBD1	TGTGCCTGGTCACGACAGGGGGTAGGTGGCTACACCTTC	CAWSRQGVGGYTF
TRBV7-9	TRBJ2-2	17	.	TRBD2	TGTGCCAGCAGCTTTCCCCCAGCGGGGTCGGACACCGGGGAGCTGTTTTTT	CASSFPPAGSDTGELFF
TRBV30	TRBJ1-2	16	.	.	TGTGCCTGGAGCGAGCCCGGGAGATACTCTAACTATGGCTACACCTTC	CAWSEPGRYSNYGYTF
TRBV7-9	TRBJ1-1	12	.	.	TGTTCCAGCAGCACAGTCAACACTGAAGCTTTCTTT	CSSSTVNTEAFF
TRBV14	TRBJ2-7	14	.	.	TGTGCCAGCAGCCAATGGAGGGACTCCTACGAGCAGTACTTC	CASSQWRDSYEQYF
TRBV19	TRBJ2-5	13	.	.	TGTGCCAGTAGTATGAGTAGAGTTGAGACCCAGTACTTC	CASSMSRVETQYF
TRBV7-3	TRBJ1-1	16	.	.	TGTGCCAGCAGCTTAGACGGAGCAGCCCCGGGAACTGAAGCTTTCTTT	CASSLDGAAPGTEAFF
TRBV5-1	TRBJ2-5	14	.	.	TGCGCCAGCAGCTCGGGACTGGGTCAAGAGACCCAGTACTTC	CASSSGLGQETQYF
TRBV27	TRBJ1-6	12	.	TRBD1	TGTGCCAGCCGAGAAGATCCGGGACAGACTCACTTT	CASREDPGQTHF
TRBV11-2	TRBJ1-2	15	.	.	TGTGCCAGCAGCTTAGATCATGGGGCCAACTATGGCTACACCTTC	CASSLDHGANYGYTF
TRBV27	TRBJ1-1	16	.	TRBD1	TGTGCCAGCAGTTTCTTCTCCGGACAGGGAGGCACTGAAGCTTTCTTT	CASSFFSGQGGTEAFF
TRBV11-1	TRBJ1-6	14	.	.	TGTGCCAGTCGTTCCGGGACAACAAATTCACCCCTCCACTTT	CASRSGTTNSPLHF
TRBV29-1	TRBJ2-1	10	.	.	TGCAGCGCACATTACAATGAGCAGTTCTTC	CSAHYNEQFF
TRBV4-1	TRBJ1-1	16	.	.	TGCGCCAGCAGCCAAGAGAGGAGGGGGGGGGACACTGAAGCTTTCTTT	CASSQERRGGDTEAFF
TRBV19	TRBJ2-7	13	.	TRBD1	TGTGCCAGTAGCCCAGGGGGCCTCTACGAGCAGTACTTC	CASSPGGLYEQYF